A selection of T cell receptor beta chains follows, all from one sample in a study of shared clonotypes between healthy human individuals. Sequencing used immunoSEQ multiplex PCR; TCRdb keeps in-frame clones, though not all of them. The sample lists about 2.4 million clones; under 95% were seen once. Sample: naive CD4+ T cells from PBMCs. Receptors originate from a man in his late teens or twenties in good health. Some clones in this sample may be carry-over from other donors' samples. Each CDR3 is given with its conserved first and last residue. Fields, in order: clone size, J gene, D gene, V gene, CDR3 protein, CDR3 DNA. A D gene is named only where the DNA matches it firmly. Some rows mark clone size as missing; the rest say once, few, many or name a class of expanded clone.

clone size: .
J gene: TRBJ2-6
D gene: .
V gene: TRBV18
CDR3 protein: CASSPSGSGANVLTF
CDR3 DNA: TGTGCCAGCTCCCCCTCCGGCTCTGGGGCCAACGTCCTGACTTTC

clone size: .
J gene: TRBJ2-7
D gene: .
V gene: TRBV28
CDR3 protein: CASRPPGRHYEQYF
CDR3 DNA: TGTGCCAGCAGGCCCCCTGGCAGGCACTACGAGCAGTACTTC

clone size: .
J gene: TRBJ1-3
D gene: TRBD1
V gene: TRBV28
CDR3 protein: CASSRGGSFSGNTIYF
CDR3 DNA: TGTGCCAGCAGCCGAGGGGGCAGTTTCTCTGGAAACACCATATATTTT

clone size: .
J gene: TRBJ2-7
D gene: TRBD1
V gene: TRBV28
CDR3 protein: CASRDSQGAYEQYF
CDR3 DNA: TGTGCCAGCAGGGACTCTCAGGGGGCCTACGAGCAGTACTTC

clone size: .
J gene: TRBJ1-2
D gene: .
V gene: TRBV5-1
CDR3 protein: CASSLAEGAGGYGYTF
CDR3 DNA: TGCGCCAGCAGTCTCGCCGAGGGTGCCGGAGGCTATGGCTACACCTTC

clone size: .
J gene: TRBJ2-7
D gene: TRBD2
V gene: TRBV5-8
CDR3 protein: CASSLRTSGPSYEQYF
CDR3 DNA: TGTGCCAGCAGCTTACGGACTAGCGGGCCCTCCTACGAGCAGTACTTC

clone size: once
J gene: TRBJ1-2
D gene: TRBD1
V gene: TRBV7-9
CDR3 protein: CASSLAGQGAGGYTF
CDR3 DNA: TGTGCCAGCAGCTTAGCAGGACAGGGGGCGGGAGGCTACACCTTC

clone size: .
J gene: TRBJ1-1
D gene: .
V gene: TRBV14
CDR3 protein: CASSQVVKGWGEAFF
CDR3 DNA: TGTGCCAGCAGCCAAGTGGTGAAGGGTTGGGGTGAAGCTTTCTTT

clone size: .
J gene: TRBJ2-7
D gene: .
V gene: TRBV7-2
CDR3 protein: CASSLVGGESYEQYF
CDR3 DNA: TGTGCCAGCAGCTTAGTAGGCGGGGAGTCCTACGAGCAGTACTTC

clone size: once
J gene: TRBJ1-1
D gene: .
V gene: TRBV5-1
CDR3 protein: CASSFGISTEAFF
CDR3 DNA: TGCGCCAGCAGTTTTGGGATCAGCACTGAAGCTTTCTTT

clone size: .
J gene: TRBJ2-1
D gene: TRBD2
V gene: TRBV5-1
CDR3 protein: CASSPLAGEVNEQFF
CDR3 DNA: TGCGCCAGCAGCCCGCTTGCGGGAGAGGTCAATGAGCAGTTCTTC

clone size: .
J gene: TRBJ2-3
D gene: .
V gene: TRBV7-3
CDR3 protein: CASSLAGPTDTQYF
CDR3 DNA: TGTGCCAGCAGCTTAGCGGGGCCCACAGATACGCAGTATTTT

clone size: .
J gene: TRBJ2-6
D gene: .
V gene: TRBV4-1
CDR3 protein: CASSPRQSRSGANVLTF
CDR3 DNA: TGCGCCAGCAGCCCGAGACAGTCCCGCTCTGGGGCCAACGTCCTGACTTTC

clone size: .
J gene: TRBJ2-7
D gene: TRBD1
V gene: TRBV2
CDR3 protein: CASSEGTGDIYEQYF
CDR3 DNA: TGTGCCAGCAGTGAAGGGACAGGGGACATCTACGAGCAGTACTTC

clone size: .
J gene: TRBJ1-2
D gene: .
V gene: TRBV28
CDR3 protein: CASTAGTNYGYTF
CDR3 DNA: TGTGCCAGCACTGCCGGGACTAACTATGGCTACACCTTC

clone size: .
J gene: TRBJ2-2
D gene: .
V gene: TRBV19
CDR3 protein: CASSMGTANTGELFF
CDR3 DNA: TGTGCCAGTAGTATGGGCACAGCCAACACCGGGGAGCTGTTTTTT

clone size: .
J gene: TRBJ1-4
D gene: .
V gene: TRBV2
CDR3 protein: CASIGETTNEKLFF
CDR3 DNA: TGTGCCAGCATTGGAGAAACAACTAATGAAAAACTGTTTTTT

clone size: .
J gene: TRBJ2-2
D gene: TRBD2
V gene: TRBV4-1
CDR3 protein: CASSQASGFGTGELFF
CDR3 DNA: TGCGCCAGCAGCCAGGCTAGCGGATTCGGGACCGGGGAGCTGTTTTTT

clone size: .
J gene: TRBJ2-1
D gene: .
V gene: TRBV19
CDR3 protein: CASSIGSTGSSYNEQFF
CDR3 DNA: TGTGCCAGTAGTATAGGATCGACTGGGAGCTCCTACAATGAGCAGTTCTTC

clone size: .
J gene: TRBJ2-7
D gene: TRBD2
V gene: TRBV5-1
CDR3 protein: CASSGLAGAPVGGEQYF
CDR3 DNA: TGCGCCAGCAGCGGGCTGGCGGGAGCGCCAGTGGGAGGAGAGCAGTACTTC

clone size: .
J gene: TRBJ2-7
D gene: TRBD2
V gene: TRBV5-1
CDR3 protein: CASRGTSGPLRGEQYF
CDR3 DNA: TGCGCCAGCAGGGGGACTAGCGGGCCCCTACGAGGCGAGCAGTACTTC

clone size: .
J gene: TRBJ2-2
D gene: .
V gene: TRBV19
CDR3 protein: CASSVTNTGELFF
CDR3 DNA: TGTGCCAGTAGTGTAACGAACACCGGGGAGCTGTTTTTT

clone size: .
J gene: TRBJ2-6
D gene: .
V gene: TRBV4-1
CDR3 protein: CASSQGRASGANVLTF
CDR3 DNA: TGCGCCAGCAGCCAGGGAAGGGCGTCTGGGGCCAACGTCCTGACTTTC

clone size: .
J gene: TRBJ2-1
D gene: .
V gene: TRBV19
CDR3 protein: CASSTPTLPEEQFF
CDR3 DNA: TGTGCCAGTAGTACTCCTACCCTTCCTGAGGAGCAGTTCTTC

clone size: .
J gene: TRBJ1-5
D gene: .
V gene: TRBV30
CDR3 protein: CAWSTVSNQPQHF
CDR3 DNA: TGTGCCTGGAGTACAGTCAGCAATCAGCCCCAGCATTTT

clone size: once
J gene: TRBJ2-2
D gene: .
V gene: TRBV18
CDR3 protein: CASSPQRPGNTGELFF
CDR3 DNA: TGTGCCAGCTCACCGCAAAGGCCGGGGAACACCGGGGAGCTGTTTTTT

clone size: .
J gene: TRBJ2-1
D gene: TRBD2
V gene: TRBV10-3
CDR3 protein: CAISEITSDYNEQFF
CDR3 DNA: TGTGCCATCAGTGAGATTACTAGCGACTACAATGAGCAGTTCTTC

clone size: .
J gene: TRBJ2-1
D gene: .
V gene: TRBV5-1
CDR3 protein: CASSYYNEQFF
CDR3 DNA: TGCGCCAGCAGCTATTACAATGAGCAGTTCTTC

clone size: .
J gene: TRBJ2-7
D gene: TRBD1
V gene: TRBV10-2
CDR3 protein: CASSLQGAHYEQYF
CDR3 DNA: TGCGCCAGCAGTCTACAGGGGGCCCATTACGAGCAGTACTTC

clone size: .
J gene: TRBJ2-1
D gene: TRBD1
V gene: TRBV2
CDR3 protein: CASRISGTGAYNEQFF
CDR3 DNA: TGTGCCAGCAGGATCTCCGGGACAGGGGCTTACAATGAGCAGTTCTTC

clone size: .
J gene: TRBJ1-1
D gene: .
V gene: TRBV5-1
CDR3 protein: CASSLGGQGGTEAFF
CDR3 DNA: TGCGCCAGCAGCTTGGGTGGGCAGGGTGGCACTGAAGCTTTCTTT